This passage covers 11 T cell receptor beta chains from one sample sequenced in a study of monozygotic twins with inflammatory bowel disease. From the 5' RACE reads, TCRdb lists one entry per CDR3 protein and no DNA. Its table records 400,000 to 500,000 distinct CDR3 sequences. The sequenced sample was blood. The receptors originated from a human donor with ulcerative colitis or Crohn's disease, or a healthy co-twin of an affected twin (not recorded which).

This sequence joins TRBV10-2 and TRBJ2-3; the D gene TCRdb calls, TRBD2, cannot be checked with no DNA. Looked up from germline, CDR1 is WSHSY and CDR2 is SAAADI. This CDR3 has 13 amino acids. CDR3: CASTALYRDAQYF.

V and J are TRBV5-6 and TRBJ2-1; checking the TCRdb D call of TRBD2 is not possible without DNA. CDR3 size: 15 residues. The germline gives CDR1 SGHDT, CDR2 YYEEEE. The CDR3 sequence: CASSSPGLASYEQFF.

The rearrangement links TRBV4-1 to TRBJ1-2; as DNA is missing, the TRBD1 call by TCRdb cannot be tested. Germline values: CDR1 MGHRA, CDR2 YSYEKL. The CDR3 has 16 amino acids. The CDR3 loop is CASSQVGDRGRYGYTF.

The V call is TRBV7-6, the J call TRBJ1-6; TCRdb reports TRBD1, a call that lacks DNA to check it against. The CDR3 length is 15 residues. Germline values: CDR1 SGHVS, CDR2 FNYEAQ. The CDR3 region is CASSLEGTEESPLHF.

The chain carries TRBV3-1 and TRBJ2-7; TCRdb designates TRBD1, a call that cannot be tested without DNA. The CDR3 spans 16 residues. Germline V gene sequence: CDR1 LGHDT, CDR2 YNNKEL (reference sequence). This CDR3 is CASSQEAGTVFYEQYF.

The CDR3 region is CASSKEGISEQFF. V and J are TRBV19 and TRBJ2-1. Germline CDR1 reads LNHDA; CDR2 reads SQIVND (reference sequence). The CDR3 runs to 13 residues.

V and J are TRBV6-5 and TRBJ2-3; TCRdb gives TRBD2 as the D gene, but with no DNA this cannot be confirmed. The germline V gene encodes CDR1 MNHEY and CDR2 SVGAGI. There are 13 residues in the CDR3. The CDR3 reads CASSPYSGMTQYF.

The CDR3 loop reads CASSLGSSPHWDTQYF. V gene TRBV11-2 combines with J gene TRBJ2-3; TCRdb indicates TRBD1, and absent DNA this call remains unverified. Germline CDR1 reads SGHAT; CDR2 reads FQNNGV. The CDR3 consists of 16 residues.

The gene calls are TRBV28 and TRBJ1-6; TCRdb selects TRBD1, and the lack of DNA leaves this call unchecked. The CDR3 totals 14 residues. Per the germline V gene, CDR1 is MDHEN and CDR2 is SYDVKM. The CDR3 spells CASTWGGGGSPLHF.

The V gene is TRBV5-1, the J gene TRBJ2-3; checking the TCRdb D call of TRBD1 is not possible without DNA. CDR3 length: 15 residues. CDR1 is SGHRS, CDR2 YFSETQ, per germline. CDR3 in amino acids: CASSKPTGTTDTQYF.

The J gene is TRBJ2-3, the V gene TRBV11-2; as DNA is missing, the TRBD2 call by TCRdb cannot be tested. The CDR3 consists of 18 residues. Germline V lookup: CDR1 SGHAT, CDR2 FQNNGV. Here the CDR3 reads CASSSKRGGRSGADTQYF.